These T cell receptor beta chains were read from a single sample in a study of cytotoxic CD8 clonotypes in ibrutinib-treated CLL. The data were produced by immunoSEQ multiplex PCR, yet TCRdb's version contains in-frame clones alone and is incomplete. The table includes roughly 150,000 clones, under 90% detected once. The starting material was PBMCs, obtained after 24 months of ibrutinib treatment. These receptors were taken from a human donor with chronic lymphocytic leukemia. CDR3s include the opening cysteine and the closing phenylalanine or tryptophan. Each record gives: J gene, V gene, D gene, clone size, CDR3 protein, CDR3 DNA. D genes are given only for firm matches. Expanded clones get a size class; other rows say once, few or many, or leave the size out.

j_call: TRBJ2-7; v_call: TRBV4-3; d_call: NA; clone_size: NA; cdr3_aa: CASSHGVEGSYEQYF; cdr3_nt: TGCGCCAGCAGTCATGGTGTCGAAGGGTCCTACGAGCAGTACTTC
j_call: TRBJ1-3; v_call: TRBV12-5; d_call: NA; clone_size: once; cdr3_aa: CASGLGLTPGNTIYF; cdr3_nt: TGTGCTAGTGGTTTAGGGCTGACGCCTGGAAACACCATATATTTT
j_call: TRBJ1-2; v_call: TRBV6-4; d_call: NA; clone_size: NA; cdr3_aa: CASSETANYGYTF; cdr3_nt: TGTGCCAGCAGTGAGACGGCTAACTATGGCTACACCTTC
j_call: TRBJ1-5; v_call: TRBV21-1; d_call: NA; clone_size: once; cdr3_aa: CASSKEVRAGVEPQHF; cdr3_nt: TGTGCCAGCAGCAAAGAGGTCCGGGCAGGAGTGGAGCCCCAGCATTTT
j_call: TRBJ1-3; v_call: TRBV29-1; d_call: NA; clone_size: NA; cdr3_aa: CSADGGGNTIYF; cdr3_nt: TGCAGCGCTGATGGAGGTGGAAACACCATATATTTT
j_call: TRBJ2-1; v_call: TRBV7-6; d_call: NA; clone_size: NA; cdr3_aa: CASSSRGGTAYNEQFF; cdr3_nt: TGTGCCAGCAGCTCGCGGGGCGGGACCGCCTACAATGAGCAGTTCTTC
j_call: TRBJ1-1; v_call: TRBV4-2; d_call: NA; clone_size: NA; cdr3_aa: CASSLAQGQTEAFF; cdr3_nt: TGTGCCAGCAGCCTAGCGCAGGGGCAGACTGAAGCTTTCTTT
j_call: TRBJ1-3; v_call: TRBV7-3; d_call: TRBD1; clone_size: few; cdr3_aa: CASSLTRTGVGNTIYF; cdr3_nt: TGTGCCAGCAGCTTAACTCGGACAGGAGTTGGAAACACCATATATTTT
j_call: TRBJ2-4; v_call: TRBV7-2; d_call: TRBD2; clone_size: NA; cdr3_aa: CASSFSGSGAKNIQYF; cdr3_nt: TGTGCCAGCAGCTTTAGCGGGAGTGGGGCCAAAAACATTCAGTACTTC
j_call: TRBJ2-1; v_call: TRBV6-5; d_call: NA; clone_size: NA; cdr3_aa: CASSYDTGYEQFF; cdr3_nt: TGTGCCAGCAGTTACGATACAGGATATGAGCAGTTCTTC
j_call: TRBJ2-1; v_call: TRBV27; d_call: NA; clone_size: NA; cdr3_aa: CASSFIVAGLDNEQFF; cdr3_nt: TGTGCCAGCAGTTTTATCGTGGCAGGGCTGGACAATGAGCAGTTCTTC
j_call: TRBJ2-7; v_call: TRBV19; d_call: TRBD1; clone_size: NA; cdr3_aa: CASGDRAYEQYF; cdr3_nt: TGTGCCAGTGGGGACAGGGCCTACGAGCAGTACTTC
j_call: TRBJ2-1; v_call: TRBV2; d_call: NA; clone_size: once; cdr3_aa: CASTGSNAYNEQFF; cdr3_nt: TGTGCCAGCACCGGAAGCAACGCTTACAATGAGCAGTTCTTC
j_call: TRBJ2-7; v_call: TRBV28; d_call: TRBD1; clone_size: NA; cdr3_aa: CASSSPGQGKPF; cdr3_nt: TGTGCCAGCAGTTCACCGGGACAGGGGAAGCCCTTC
j_call: TRBJ2-4; v_call: TRBV28; d_call: TRBD2; clone_size: NA; cdr3_aa: CASSLGLAGGWAKNIQYF; cdr3_nt: TGTGCCAGCAGTTTGGGACTAGCGGGAGGGTGGGCCAAAAACATTCAGTACTTC
j_call: TRBJ2-7; v_call: TRBV12-5; d_call: NA; clone_size: NA; cdr3_aa: CASGRGYEQYF; cdr3_nt: TGTGCTAGTGGCCGGGGCTACGAGCAGTACTTC
j_call: TRBJ2-7; v_call: TRBV6-1; d_call: TRBD2; clone_size: NA; cdr3_aa: CASSSPRTSTYEQYF; cdr3_nt: TGTGCCAGCAGTTCCCCGAGGACTAGCACTTACGAGCAGTACTTC
j_call: TRBJ2-1; v_call: TRBV30; d_call: NA; clone_size: once; cdr3_aa: CAWSFLRNNEQFF; cdr3_nt: TGTGCCTGGAGTTTTCTTAGAAACAATGAGCAGTTCTTC
j_call: TRBJ1-4; v_call: TRBV5-1; d_call: NA; clone_size: once; cdr3_aa: CASSLAGSPNEKLFF; cdr3_nt: TGCGCCAGCAGCTTGGCGGGAAGCCCTAATGAAAAACTGTTTTTT
j_call: TRBJ1-4; v_call: TRBV6-1; d_call: NA; clone_size: NA; cdr3_aa: CATRGQTNEKLFF; cdr3_nt: TGTGCCACCCGGGGGCAGACTAATGAAAAACTGTTTTTT
j_call: TRBJ2-1; v_call: TRBV6-5; d_call: TRBD2; clone_size: NA; cdr3_aa: CASRAGGSGNNEQFF; cdr3_nt: TGTGCCAGCCGAGCGGGCGGGAGTGGGAACAATGAGCAGTTCTTC
j_call: TRBJ2-1; v_call: TRBV28; d_call: TRBD2; clone_size: few; cdr3_aa: CASSFSSGSNEQFF; cdr3_nt: TGTGCCAGCAGTTTCTCTAGCGGGAGCAATGAGCAGTTCTTC
j_call: TRBJ2-1; v_call: TRBV7-7; d_call: NA; clone_size: NA; cdr3_aa: CASSLAVWTQQFF; cdr3_nt: TGTGCTAGCAGCTTAGCGGTTTGGACTCAGCAGTTCTTC
j_call: TRBJ2-2; v_call: TRBV6-1; d_call: NA; clone_size: NA; cdr3_aa: CASRENRANTGELFF; cdr3_nt: TGTGCCAGCAGGGAAAACAGGGCAAACACCGGGGAGCTGTTTTTT
j_call: TRBJ1-4; v_call: TRBV10-3; d_call: NA; clone_size: NA; cdr3_aa: CAISETSGGNEKLFF; cdr3_nt: TGTGCCATCAGTGAAACGTCCGGGGGCAATGAAAAACTGTTTTTT
j_call: TRBJ2-7; v_call: TRBV6-6; d_call: TRBD1; clone_size: few; cdr3_aa: CASTPTGFSSYEQYF; cdr3_nt: TGTGCCAGCACCCCGACAGGGTTTAGCTCCTACGAGCAGTACTTC
j_call: TRBJ1-1; v_call: TRBV5-1; d_call: TRBD1; clone_size: once; cdr3_aa: CASSFVTGGLVAEAFF; cdr3_nt: TGCGCCAGCAGCTTTGTTACAGGGGGCCTAGTAGCTGAAGCTTTCTTT
j_call: TRBJ1-2; v_call: TRBV30; d_call: NA; clone_size: NA; cdr3_aa: CAWSDRALYGYTF; cdr3_nt: TGTGCCTGGAGTGACAGGGCGCTCTATGGCTACACCTTC
j_call: TRBJ1-5; v_call: TRBV4-1; d_call: NA; clone_size: NA; cdr3_aa: CASSQDLGYSNQPQHF; cdr3_nt: TGCGCCAGCAGCCAAGATCTTGGATATAGCAATCAGCCCCAGCATTTT
j_call: TRBJ2-7; v_call: TRBV2; d_call: TRBD1; clone_size: NA; cdr3_aa: CASSEAGQPYWDEQYF; cdr3_nt: TGTGCCAGCAGTGAAGCGGGACAGCCGTATTGGGACGAGCAGTACTTC
j_call: TRBJ1-2; v_call: TRBV6-5; d_call: TRBD1; clone_size: NA; cdr3_aa: CASSRDRAGGYGYTF; cdr3_nt: TGTGCCAGCAGTCGCGACAGGGCGGGGGGCTATGGCTACACCTTC
j_call: TRBJ1-5; v_call: TRBV27; d_call: NA; clone_size: NA; cdr3_aa: CASSSLGGGDQPQHF; cdr3_nt: TGTGCCAGCAGTTCCCTCGGGGGAGGGGATCAGCCCCAGCATTTT
j_call: TRBJ1-1; v_call: TRBV4-3; d_call: NA; clone_size: NA; cdr3_aa: CASSRQGRQNTEAFF; cdr3_nt: TGCGCCAGCAGCAGGCAGGGGAGGCAGAACACTGAAGCTTTCTTT
j_call: TRBJ1-1; v_call: TRBV14; d_call: NA; clone_size: NA; cdr3_aa: CASSQDQGTEAFF; cdr3_nt: TGTGCCAGCAGCCAAGATCAAGGGACTGAAGCTTTCTTT
j_call: TRBJ1-5; v_call: TRBV13; d_call: TRBD1; clone_size: NA; cdr3_aa: CASSLGTGGNQPQHF; cdr3_nt: TGTGCCAGCAGCCTCGGGACAGGGGGAAATCAGCCCCAGCATTTT
j_call: TRBJ1-1; v_call: TRBV5-1; d_call: NA; clone_size: NA; cdr3_aa: CASSLVDRRTEAFF; cdr3_nt: TGCGCCAGCAGCTTGGTTGACAGGCGCACTGAAGCTTTCTTT
j_call: TRBJ2-3; v_call: TRBV30; d_call: TRBD2; clone_size: NA; cdr3_aa: CAWSVTASGGPTDTQYF; cdr3_nt: TGTGCCTGGAGTGTAACGGCTAGCGGGGGACCCACAGATACGCAGTATTTT
j_call: TRBJ2-2; v_call: TRBV7-3; d_call: TRBD1; clone_size: NA; cdr3_aa: CASSLDRGNTGELFF; cdr3_nt: TGTGCCAGCAGCTTAGACAGGGGGAACACCGGGGAGCTGTTTTTT
j_call: TRBJ2-7; v_call: TRBV6-1; d_call: NA; clone_size: NA; cdr3_aa: CASSVSVLNYEQYF; cdr3_nt: TGTGCCAGCAGTGTTTCAGTCCTTAACTACGAGCAGTACTTC
j_call: TRBJ1-2; v_call: TRBV15; d_call: TRBD1; clone_size: NA; cdr3_aa: CATSRGQGESGYTF; cdr3_nt: TGTGCCACCAGCAGGGGACAGGGGGAATCTGGCTACACCTTC
j_call: TRBJ2-1; v_call: TRBV7-3; d_call: NA; clone_size: NA; cdr3_aa: CASSSKVVSVLF; cdr3_nt: TGTGCCAGCAGCTCAAAGGTGGTCAGCGTGCTCTTC
j_call: TRBJ1-4; v_call: TRBV2; d_call: NA; clone_size: NA; cdr3_aa: CASCYQGSNEKLFF; cdr3_nt: TGTGCCAGTTGTTACCAAGGATCTAATGAAAAACTGTTTTTT
j_call: TRBJ2-1; v_call: TRBV30; d_call: NA; clone_size: NA; cdr3_aa: CAWSANNEQFF; cdr3_nt: TGTGCCTGGAGTGCGAACAATGAGCAGTTCTTC
j_call: TRBJ2-1; v_call: TRBV21-1; d_call: NA; clone_size: NA; cdr3_aa: CASINRWDEQFF; cdr3_nt: TGTGCCAGCATAAACCGGTGGGATGAGCAGTTCTTC
j_call: TRBJ2-7; v_call: TRBV18; d_call: TRBD2; clone_size: NA; cdr3_aa: CASSPRREGNRGEQYF; cdr3_nt: TGTGCCAGCTCACCACGGCGGGAGGGGAATCGGGGGGAGCAGTACTTC
j_call: TRBJ1-3; v_call: TRBV11-3; d_call: NA; clone_size: once; cdr3_aa: CASSLGRNTIYF; cdr3_nt: TGTGCCAGCAGCCTAGGGCGAAACACCATATATTTT
j_call: TRBJ2-1; v_call: TRBV7-9; d_call: NA; clone_size: NA; cdr3_aa: CASSPSTIPRNEQFF; cdr3_nt: TGTGCCAGCAGCCCCTCCACTATTCCGAGAAATGAGCAGTTCTTC
j_call: TRBJ1-5; v_call: TRBV19; d_call: TRBD1; clone_size: NA; cdr3_aa: CASTYPGQGVQPQHF; cdr3_nt: TGTGCCAGTACATATCCGGGACAGGGTGTCCAGCCCCAGCATTTT